These T cell receptor beta chains were read from a single sample in a study of cytomegalovirus exposure and HLA in healthy donors. Using immunoSEQ multiplex PCR, the repertoire was profiled, and TCRdb retains in-frame clones only, with some absent. The data show approximately 150,000 clones, 78% seen once. Sequences were obtained from PBMCs. Receptor source: a female donor in good health and CMV-seronegative. Each CDR3 is given with its conserved first and last residue. D genes are given only for firm matches. Clone size, where shown, is once, few, many, or a class for clones that have expanded.

clone_size: .
d_call: .
j_call: TRBJ2-1
v_call: TRBV18
cdr3_nt: TGTGCCAGCTCACCACCGCTTAGCGGAAACAATGAGCAGTTCTTC
cdr3_aa: CASSPPLSGNNEQFF

clone_size: .
d_call: TRBD1
j_call: TRBJ2-2
v_call: TRBV5-1
cdr3_nt: TGCGCCAGCAGCCTCGGACAGGGGGCGATCAGCACCGGGGAGCTGTTTTTT
cdr3_aa: CASSLGQGAISTGELFF

clone_size: .
d_call: .
j_call: TRBJ1-5
v_call: TRBV7-9
cdr3_nt: TGTGCCAGCAGCTTCGCGGGGAACAATCAGCCCCAGCATTTT
cdr3_aa: CASSFAGNNQPQHF

clone_size: few
d_call: .
j_call: TRBJ1-2
v_call: TRBV5-4
cdr3_nt: TGTGCCAGCAGCTTGGGCGGGAGCTATGGCTACACCTTC
cdr3_aa: CASSLGGSYGYTF

clone_size: .
d_call: .
j_call: TRBJ1-2
v_call: TRBV4-1
cdr3_nt: TGCGCCAGCAGCCAAGAGGACAGAACATCAAGGGGCTACCCCTTC
cdr3_aa: CASSQEDRTSRGYPF

clone_size: .
d_call: .
j_call: TRBJ2-3
v_call: TRBV6-1
cdr3_nt: TGTGCCAGCGCATCAATAGGGGCGACCACAGATACGCAGTATTTT
cdr3_aa: CASASIGATTDTQYF

clone_size: few
d_call: .
j_call: TRBJ1-3
v_call: TRBV6-1
cdr3_nt: TGTGCCAGCAGTCCCAGGTCACTTGGAAACACCATATATTTT
cdr3_aa: CASSPRSLGNTIYF

clone_size: once
d_call: .
j_call: TRBJ1-3
v_call: TRBV7-9
cdr3_nt: TGTGCCAGCAGCTTAGAGGACAGCGGAAACACCATATATTTT
cdr3_aa: CASSLEDSGNTIYF

clone_size: .
d_call: TRBD2
j_call: TRBJ2-5
v_call: TRBV5-1
cdr3_nt: TGCGCCAGCAGTCCCACTAGCGGGATAAAGACCCAGTACTTC
cdr3_aa: CASSPTSGIKTQYF

clone_size: .
d_call: TRBD2
j_call: TRBJ2-5
v_call: TRBV27
cdr3_nt: TGTGCCAGCAGGACGGGGAGGGCAGGGGAGACCCAGTACTTC
cdr3_aa: CASRTGRAGETQYF

clone_size: .
d_call: TRBD2
j_call: TRBJ2-2
v_call: TRBV5-5
cdr3_nt: TGTGCCAGCAGCTCAAACGGGGGGGCGACCGGGGAGCTGTTTTTT
cdr3_aa: CASSSNGGATGELFF

clone_size: .
d_call: TRBD1
j_call: TRBJ2-5
v_call: TRBV19
cdr3_nt: TGTGCCAGTAGTGTGTACAGCACAGGGGCGGAGACCCAGTACTTC
cdr3_aa: CASSVYSTGAETQYF

clone_size: few
d_call: .
j_call: TRBJ1-5
v_call: TRBV4-2
cdr3_nt: TGTGCCAGCAGCCAAGATAGCGGATTGGATCAGCCCCAGCATTTT
cdr3_aa: CASSQDSGLDQPQHF

clone_size: .
d_call: TRBD1
j_call: TRBJ2-7
v_call: TRBV11-1
cdr3_nt: TGTGCCAGCAGCTCCGGGACAGGGGGTCGCTGGCTCTCCTACGAGCAGTACTTC
cdr3_aa: CASSSGTGGRWLSYEQYF

clone_size: .
d_call: .
j_call: TRBJ2-1
v_call: TRBV7-3
cdr3_nt: TGTGCCAGCAGCTTAACGCTGGGGTTTCGGGCGGGTGAGCAGTTCTTC
cdr3_aa: CASSLTLGFRAGEQFF

clone_size: .
d_call: .
j_call: TRBJ2-3
v_call: TRBV4-1
cdr3_nt: TGCGCCAGCAGCCAGAACCCAAGCGGAGCCACAGATACGCAGTATTTT
cdr3_aa: CASSQNPSGATDTQYF

clone_size: .
d_call: TRBD2
j_call: TRBJ2-7
v_call: TRBV30
cdr3_nt: TGTGCCTGGAGTGTACGGCCTAGCGGGAGGTCTATCTACGAGCAGTACTTC
cdr3_aa: CAWSVRPSGRSIYEQYF

clone_size: .
d_call: .
j_call: TRBJ2-7
v_call: TRBV5-1
cdr3_nt: TGCGCCAGCAGCCGAGACAGAGAATACGAGCAGTACTTC
cdr3_aa: CASSRDREYEQYF

clone_size: .
d_call: .
j_call: TRBJ2-7
v_call: TRBV27
cdr3_nt: TGTGCCAGCAGTCTGTGTGAGTTGGAGCAGTACTTC
cdr3_aa: CASSLCELEQYF

clone_size: .
d_call: TRBD2
j_call: TRBJ2-1
v_call: TRBV29-1
cdr3_nt: TGCAGCGCCGGGACTAGCGGACTCAATGAGCAGTTCTTC
cdr3_aa: CSAGTSGLNEQFF

clone_size: .
d_call: .
j_call: TRBJ2-5
v_call: TRBV29-1
cdr3_nt: TGCAGCGTGGAGGGACGGTTTCAAGAGACCCAGTACTTC
cdr3_aa: CSVEGRFQETQYF

clone_size: .
d_call: TRBD2
j_call: TRBJ2-7
v_call: TRBV7-6
cdr3_nt: TGTGCCAGCAGCTTAGGTGGGACTAGCGGCTACGAGCAGTACTTC
cdr3_aa: CASSLGGTSGYEQYF

clone_size: few
d_call: .
j_call: TRBJ1-1
v_call: TRBV11-2
cdr3_nt: TGTGCCAGCAGCTTAAACAGGCAGAACACTGAAGCTTTCTTT
cdr3_aa: CASSLNRQNTEAFF

clone_size: .
d_call: TRBD2
j_call: TRBJ2-1
v_call: TRBV28
cdr3_nt: TGTGCCAGCAGTTTAGGGCCGGGGGGCTCCTACAATGAGCAGTTCTTC
cdr3_aa: CASSLGPGGSYNEQFF

clone_size: .
d_call: TRBD1
j_call: TRBJ1-4
v_call: TRBV4-1
cdr3_nt: TGCGCCAGCAGCCTGCCCAGGGGGCCAGATGAAAAACTGTTTTTT
cdr3_aa: CASSLPRGPDEKLFF

clone_size: .
d_call: .
j_call: TRBJ2-1
v_call: TRBV28
cdr3_nt: TGTGCCAGCAGTCCGCGGAATGAGCAGTTCTTC
cdr3_aa: CASSPRNEQFF

clone_size: few
d_call: .
j_call: TRBJ1-2
v_call: TRBV5-1
cdr3_nt: TGCGCCAGCAAAGACCAACAGGGTAGCGTCTATGGCTACACCTTC
cdr3_aa: CASKDQQGSVYGYTF

clone_size: .
d_call: TRBD1
j_call: TRBJ2-7
v_call: TRBV7-8
cdr3_nt: TGTGCCAGCAGCCCGGACAGGGTGCAGTACTTC
cdr3_aa: CASSPDRVQYF

clone_size: few
d_call: TRBD1
j_call: TRBJ1-1
v_call: TRBV9
cdr3_nt: TGTGCCAGCAGTGAGACAGGGGGAGCTGAAGCTTTCTTT
cdr3_aa: CASSETGGAEAFF

clone_size: once
d_call: TRBD2
j_call: TRBJ2-1
v_call: TRBV7-6
cdr3_nt: TGTGCCAGCAGCTTAGGGGGCGGGGGGGGCTCTAGAGGTGAGCAGTTCTTC
cdr3_aa: CASSLGGGGGSRGEQFF

clone_size: .
d_call: TRBD2
j_call: TRBJ2-1
v_call: TRBV27
cdr3_nt: TGTGCCAGCAGTGCGACTAGCGGGAGTGAGGAGCAGTTCTTC
cdr3_aa: CASSATSGSEEQFF

clone_size: .
d_call: .
j_call: TRBJ2-7
v_call: TRBV19
cdr3_nt: TGTGCCAGTAGCCAGTTCAACTCAGGGTACGAGCAGTACTTC
cdr3_aa: CASSQFNSGYEQYF

clone_size: .
d_call: .
j_call: TRBJ1-1
v_call: TRBV5-1
cdr3_nt: TGCGCCAGCAGCTTGGATACGAGGAACACTGAAGCTTTCTTT
cdr3_aa: CASSLDTRNTEAFF

clone_size: .
d_call: TRBD1
j_call: TRBJ1-4
v_call: TRBV7-6
cdr3_nt: TGTGCCAGCAGCTTCCCCAGGGGGCGTTTCGAAAAACTGTTTTTT
cdr3_aa: CASSFPRGRFEKLFF

clone_size: .
d_call: TRBD2
j_call: TRBJ2-1
v_call: TRBV6-6
cdr3_nt: TGTGCCAGCAGTTACCAGACTAGCGGGAGGTCTGAGCAGTTCTTC
cdr3_aa: CASSYQTSGRSEQFF

clone_size: .
d_call: TRBD1
j_call: TRBJ2-6
v_call: TRBV5-6
cdr3_nt: TGTGCCAGCAACCTGGACAGGGTGGGCTCTGGGGCCAACGTCCTGACTTTC
cdr3_aa: CASNLDRVGSGANVLTF

clone_size: once
d_call: TRBD2
j_call: TRBJ2-7
v_call: TRBV2
cdr3_nt: TGTGCCAGCAGTGGGACTAGCCACGAGCAGTACTTC
cdr3_aa: CASSGTSHEQYF

clone_size: .
d_call: .
j_call: TRBJ1-2
v_call: TRBV27
cdr3_nt: TGTGCCAGCAAAAATACCGCGGCTAACTATGGCTACACCTTC
cdr3_aa: CASKNTAANYGYTF

clone_size: .
d_call: .
j_call: TRBJ2-7
v_call: TRBV28
cdr3_nt: TGTGCCAGCAGTTTAATCCTAGCGCGGCAGTACTTC
cdr3_aa: CASSLILARQYF

clone_size: .
d_call: TRBD1
j_call: TRBJ2-1
v_call: TRBV5-1
cdr3_nt: TGCGCCAGCAGGGGTTCAGTATCGGGACAGGTAATTTGGCGGCAGTTCTTC
cdr3_aa: CASRGSVSGQVIWRQFF

clone_size: .
d_call: .
j_call: TRBJ1-3
v_call: TRBV30
cdr3_nt: TGTGCCTGGAGTGTAGCCAGGGTTGCCGGAAACACCATATATTTT
cdr3_aa: CAWSVARVAGNTIYF

clone_size: .
d_call: .
j_call: TRBJ1-3
v_call: TRBV19
cdr3_nt: TGTGCCAGTAGTGGTCGGGAGACTGGAAACACCATATATTTT
cdr3_aa: CASSGRETGNTIYF

clone_size: .
d_call: .
j_call: TRBJ1-6
v_call: TRBV27
cdr3_nt: TGTGCCAGCAGCCCCGGGAGTTCACCCCTCCACTTT
cdr3_aa: CASSPGSSPLHF

clone_size: many
d_call: TRBD1
j_call: TRBJ2-1
v_call: TRBV5-1
cdr3_nt: TGCGCCAGCAGCTTGGACAGGGGTTACAATGAGCAGTTCTTC
cdr3_aa: CASSLDRGYNEQFF

clone_size: .
d_call: .
j_call: TRBJ2-5
v_call: TRBV7-8
cdr3_nt: TGTGCCAGCAGCACCCCTCTTATAGGGAGACTCCAAGAGACCCAGTACTTC
cdr3_aa: CASSTPLIGRLQETQYF

clone_size: .
d_call: .
j_call: TRBJ1-4
v_call: TRBV5-1
cdr3_nt: TGCGCCAGCAGCAAATCGGCCGCAGGAGGTGGTGAAAAACTGTTTTTT
cdr3_aa: CASSKSAAGGGEKLFF

clone_size: .
d_call: .
j_call: TRBJ2-2
v_call: TRBV6-5
cdr3_nt: TGTGCCAGCGGTTACCGGAACACCGGGGAGCTGTTTTTT
cdr3_aa: CASGYRNTGELFF

clone_size: few
d_call: .
j_call: TRBJ1-2
v_call: TRBV28
cdr3_nt: TGTGCCAGCAGACGCGGGGGGGCTTCACATGGCTACACCTTC
cdr3_aa: CASRRGGASHGYTF

clone_size: .
d_call: TRBD2
j_call: TRBJ2-7
v_call: TRBV5-4
cdr3_nt: TGTGCCAGCAGCTTGGTTGGTAGCGGGAGCGGCGAGCAGTACTTC
cdr3_aa: CASSLVGSGSGEQYF

clone_size: few
d_call: TRBD1
j_call: TRBJ1-2
v_call: TRBV30
cdr3_nt: TGTGCCTGGAGTGTATCGTTTATGGGACAGGGGCAGTTTGGCTATGGCTACACCTTC
cdr3_aa: CAWSVSFMGQGQFGYGYTF

clone_size: .
d_call: TRBD1
j_call: TRBJ2-5
v_call: TRBV14
cdr3_nt: TGTGCCAGCAGCCAAGGGGACAGGGCATGGGAGACCCAGTACTTC
cdr3_aa: CASSQGDRAWETQYF

clone_size: few
d_call: .
j_call: TRBJ1-1
v_call: TRBV5-1
cdr3_nt: TGCGCCAGCAGCCTGAGGGGGGGCACTGAAGCTTTCTTT
cdr3_aa: CASSLRGGTEAFF

clone_size: .
d_call: .
j_call: TRBJ1-2
v_call: TRBV15
cdr3_nt: TGTGCCACCAGCGAAGACCAGGCGGGGGCCTATGGCTACACCTTC
cdr3_aa: CATSEDQAGAYGYTF